Described below is a single TCR beta chain sequence and its context. Its specificity is not known. Expressed TCRB transcripts were sequenced after all isolated RNA was converted to cDNA. Naive, central memory and regulatory T cell samples came to a mean of approximately 3.57 million reads. Clones were read by immunoSEQ multiplex PCR, and TCRdb kept only the in-frame ones, dropping some. The sample holds 900,000 or so clones, 17% seen once. The sample belongs to a study of beta chain features in type 1 diabetes. Study results and limitations: TCRB CDR3 length was moderately but significantly reduced in all four CD4+ subsets of Type 1 diabetes patients. Whether HLA type influences TCRB rearrangement remained unresolved here. Shorter templates might be favored by PCR, and equally so in patients and in controls.

The V and J ends lost 0 bases and 5 bases respectively, with 11 bases between them. The V gene's germline CDR1 is SGDLS and CDR2 YYNGEE. The length of the CDR3 is 15 residues. Material: naive CD4+ T cells from blood. This chain uses TRBV9 with TRBJ1-4; no clear D. This clonotype originated in a young woman in good health. This chain's CDR3 is CASSVEAGENEKLFF. In DNA, the CDR3 is TGTGCCAGCAGCGTAGAGGCCGGGGAAAATGAAAAACTGTTTTTT.